One sample yielded the 24 T cell receptor beta chains listed below, sequenced in a study of cytomegalovirus exposure and HLA in healthy donors. 13 Jbeta primers and 60 Vbeta primers were used for the PCR. Generated by immunoSEQ multiplex PCR, the TCRdb table keeps only in-frame clones and is missing some. The table has around 250,000 clones, nearly 95% seen once; the top ten hold about 1.8%. Sequencing was carried out using PBMCs. Receptors originate from a girl aged 2-10 years in good health and CMV-seronegative.

V is TRBV7-3 and J is TRBJ1-1, with a possible D match to TRBD1 (5 bases). CDR1 SGHTA and CDR2 FQGTGA come from the germline V gene. V was clipped by 4 bases and J by 0 bases, with 15 bases between them. The CDR3 length is 16 residues. CDR3 region: CASSSESGLLNTEAFF. The CDR3 DNA reads as TGTGCCAGCAGCTCCGAATCGGGACTTTTGAACACTGAAGCTTTCTTT.

The J gene is TRBJ2-1, the V gene TRBV5-6; 12 positions agree with TRBD2. CDR3 length: 15 residues. V lost 4 bases to trimming and J lost 6 bases; unmatched junction nucleotides: 5. Germline-derived CDR1 and CDR2 are SGHDT and YYEEEE. The chain's CDR3 is CASSQLAGGPNEQFF. CDR3 coding DNA: TGTGCCAGCAGCCAACTAGCGGGAGGACCCAATGAGCAGTTCTTC.

This chain links TRBV18 with TRBJ2-1, with TRBD2 identical over 11 bases. Unmatched junction bases numbered 9, after V lost 3 bases and J lost 2 bases. Germline V gene data show CDR1 as KGHSH and CDR2 as LQKENI. The CDR3 consists of 18 residues. This CDR3 is CASSPRLAGLEAYNEQFF. The CDR3 nucleotides read TGTGCCAGCTCACCTCGACTAGCGGGACTCGAAGCCTACAATGAGCAGTTCTTC.

The gene calls are TRBV4-2 and TRBJ2-7; D remains ambiguous. The V gene's germline CDR1 is LGHNA and CDR2 YNFKEQ. Trimming took off 4 bases at V and 0 bases at J, with 16 bases between the two ends. The CDR3 contains 16 residues. CDR3 nucleotide sequence: TGTGCCAGCAGCCCCCTAGGCGGCAGTCGCTCCTACGAGCAGTACTTC. Its translation: CASSPLGGSRSYEQYF.

A single count supports this clone. J is TRBJ1-2 and V is TRBV30; 7 nucleotides line up with TRBD1. CDR1 is GTSNPN and CDR2 is SVGIG in the germline V gene (reference sequence). The J segment lost 2 bases and the V segment lost 5 bases, leaving 8 bases of the junction unmatched. This CDR3 spans 14 amino acids. The CDR3 nucleotides are TGTGCCTGGCGGGGCTTGGACAGGAACTATGGCTACACCTTC. This translates into CAWRGLDRNYGYTF.

Concerning this clone: This CDR3 is also generated by other DNA sequences in the sample. This chain joins TRBV6-5 and TRBJ2-7; 9 bases are shared with TRBD2. CDR1 is MNHEY and CDR2 is SVGAGI in the germline V gene. The CDR3 totals 15 residues. Losses at the gene ends were 0 bases for V and 3 bases for J; bases not matched to a gene: 3. The CDR3 nucleotides read TGTGCCAGCAGTTACTCGCTAGCGGGGAGCTACGAGCAGTACTTC. It specifies CASSYSLAGSYEQYF.

The chain couples TRBV15 to TRBJ2-5; D gene unclear. The J call may not be correct, given that the DNA end is closer to TRBJ2-7. This CDR3 comprises 15 residues. In germline, CDR1 is LNHNV, CDR2 YYDKDF (reference sequence). In nucleotides, the CDR3 is TGTGCCACCAGCAGAGATCGAGGAGCTACCTACGAGCAGTACTTC. Amino acid sequence: CATSRDRGATYEQYF.

The V call is TRBV19, the J call TRBJ1-6; 9 bases line up with TRBD1. Germline V gene lookup returns CDR1 LNHDA and CDR2 SQIVND (reference sequence). V shed 7 bases, J shed 8 bases, and the junction held 3 bases outside the gene matches. The length of the CDR3 is 13 residues. The CDR3 DNA is TGTGCCAGTACGGGACAGGGCGATTCACCCCTCCACTTT. Its translation is CASTGQGDSPLHF.

This chain connects TRBV2 to TRBJ2-1, with D perhaps TRBD2 (5 bases). The germline CDR1 and CDR2 sequences are SNHLY and FYNNEI. The V gene lost 7 bases and the J gene lost 8 bases, with 15 bases spanning the gap. This CDR3 spans 13 amino acids. The CDR3 loop is CASIPGVKDEQFF. CDR3 nucleotides: TGTGCCAGCATCCCCGGGGTGAAGGATGAGCAGTTCTTC.

The V call is TRBV10-1, the J call TRBJ1-2; D is unclear. This CDR3 is 14 amino acids long. V gave up 2 bases and J gave up 8 bases, with 15 bases separating them. Germline lookup yields CDR1 WNHNN and CDR2 SYGVQD (reference sequence). The CDR3 nucleotides read TGCGCCAGCAGTGAGAGAAGAACGCTCCAGGGCTACACCTTC. Translated: CASSERRTLQGYTF.

The gene calls are TRBV14 and TRBJ2-7; 13 positions agree with TRBD2. Losses at the gene ends were 6 bases for V and 5 bases for J; bases not matched to a gene: 13. CDR3 size: 17 residues. Germline loops: CDR1 SGHDN, CDR2 FVKESK. The CDR3 region has the DNA TGTGCCAGCAGGATGACAGGTTCCGGGACTAGCGGGGACGAGCAGTACTTC. It specifies CASRMTGSGTSGDEQYF.

V and J are TRBV6-5 and TRBJ2-1; TRBD1 matches at 9 bases. This CDR3 has 13 amino acids. Trimming cost V 5 bases and J 9 bases; bases outside gene matches: 5. Per germline, CDR1 MNHEY and CDR2 SVGAGI. The chain's CDR3 is CASSPTQGAEQFF. The CDR3 DNA reads as TGTGCCAGCAGTCCAACACAGGGGGCTGAGCAGTTCTTC.

CDR3 nucleotides: TGTGCCAGTAGTATTCAGGGGGCCCAGGGAGAGACCCAGTACTTC. It translates to CASSIQGAQGETQYF. The chain combines TRBV19 with TRBJ2-5; 8 bases are a match to TRBD1. The length of the CDR3 is 15 residues. The V and J ends lost 3 bases and 4 bases, in that order; junction bases with no gene match: 7. Germline V gene lookup returns CDR1 LNHDA and CDR2 SQIVND (reference sequence).

V and J are TRBV5-8 and TRBJ2-1; D is unresolved. Trimming left V 6 bases short and J 0 bases short, with 10 bases between. CDR1 is SGHTS, CDR2 YDEGEE, per germline. There are 14 residues in the CDR3. CDR3 loop: CASIGGVSYNEQFF. The CDR3 nucleotides are TGTGCCAGCATCGGCGGAGTCTCCTACAATGAGCAGTTCTTC.

V is TRBV5-1 and J is TRBJ2-2, with 8 bases identical to TRBD2. The length of the CDR3 is 15 residues. Trimming at V came to 9 bases and at J to 2 bases, leaving 9 bases not matched to a gene. Germline V gene sequence: CDR1 SGHRS, CDR2 YFSETQ. CDR3 in amino acids: CATAGSGVNTGELFF. The DNA for the CDR3 is TGCGCCACCGCCGGTAGCGGGGTCAACACCGGGGAGCTGTTTTTT. The complete variable domain, with remaining parts taken from reference TRBV5-1 and TRBJ2-2, reads KAGVTQTPRYLIKTRGQQVTLSCSPISGHRSVSWYQQTPGQGLQFLFEYFSETQRNKGNFPGRFSGRQFSNSRSEMNVSTLELGDSALYLCATAGSGVNTGELFFGEGSRLTVL.

This clone was counted between two and nine times. V and J are TRBV12-2 and TRBJ2-1; the D segment call TRBD2 is taken from the table without a DNA check. TRBV12-2 is flagged as a pseudogene. The CDR3 consists of 14 residues. CDR3 region: CASLGGGNSNEQFF. The DNA for the CDR3 is TGTGCAAGTCTAGGCGGAGGTAACAGCAATGAGCAGTTCTTC.

The chain carries TRBV7-9 and TRBJ2-7; D is perhaps TRBD2 (5 bases). V gave up 4 bases and J gave up 1 base, with 8 bases separating them. The CDR3 length is 13 residues. The germline V gene encodes CDR1 SEHNR and CDR2 FQNEAQ (reference sequence). The CDR3 loop reads CASSSPGSYEQYF. Written as DNA, the CDR3 is TGTGCCAGCAGCTCGCCGGGATCCTACGAGCAGTACTTC. Complete variable domain (other parts from reference TRBV7-9 and TRBJ2-7): DTGVSQNPRHKITKRGQNVTFRCDPISEHNRLYWYRQTLGQGPEFLTYFQNEAQLEKSRLLSDRFSAERPKGSFSTLEIQRTEQGDSAMYLCASSSPGSYEQYFGPGTRLTVT.

The genes are TRBV7-8 and TRBJ2-2; 7 bases match TRBD1. The V gene end was trimmed by 8 bases and the J gene end by 6 bases; junction bases not matched to a gene: 12. The CDR3 length is 15 residues. The germline V gene encodes CDR1 SGHVS and CDR2 FQNEAQ. In nucleotides, the CDR3 is TGTGCCAGCCGCGATACAGGGGTCGTAGCCGGGGAGCTGTTTTTT. Translating gives CASRDTGVVAGELFF.

V usage is TRBV5-4 and J usage is TRBJ1-4; no clear D gene. Germline V CDR1 and CDR2: SGHNT, YYREEE (reference sequence). Trimming stripped 7 bases from V and 6 bases from J, with 16 bases between. The CDR3 is made up of 14 amino acids. The CDR3 sequence: CASSREGADEKLFF. In DNA form, the CDR3 reads TGTGCCAGCTCCCGGGAGGGAGCCGATGAAAAACTGTTTTTT.

V is TRBV7-9 and J is TRBJ2-7, with D unclear. V gave up 5 bases and J gave up 2 bases, with 4 bases separating them. The CDR3 runs to 11 residues. In germline, CDR1 is SEHNR, CDR2 FQNEAQ (reference sequence). The CDR3 DNA reads TGTGCCAGCAGCGAGACCTACGAGCAGTACTTC. Protein product: CASSETYEQYF.

The V and J genes are TRBV19 and TRBJ2-1; TRBD2 matches at 11 bases. J lost 0 bases, V lost 5 bases, and 6 bases had no gene match. This CDR3 has 17 amino acids. The germline V gene has CDR1 LNHDA and CDR2 SQIVND (reference sequence). This CDR3 reads CASSRGLAGSSYNEQFF. The CDR3 bases are TGTGCCAGTAGTCGAGGACTAGCGGGTAGCTCCTACAATGAGCAGTTCTTC.

V is TRBV13 and J is TRBJ2-7, with 7 bases lining up with TRBD2. The V and J ends lost 5 bases and 4 bases, in that order; junction bases with no gene match: 8. CDR1 and CDR2 from the germline V gene are PRHDT and FYEKMQ (reference sequence). The CDR3 loop spans 14 amino acids. For the CDR3, the DNA is TGTGCCAGCAGCGCCAGCGGGACCCTGTACGAGCAGTACTTC. Translated, it gives CASSASGTLYEQYF. The entire variable domain, with the rest obtained from reference TRBV13 and TRBJ2-7, is as follows: AAGVIQSPRHLIKEKRETATLKCYPIPRHDTVYWYQQGPGQDPQFLISFYEKMQSDKGSIPDRFSAQQFSDYHSELNMSSLELGDSALYFCASSASGTLYEQYFGPGTRLTVT.

The V gene is TRBV4-2, the J gene TRBJ2-3; 13 nucleotides line up with TRBD2. Germline V gives CDR1 LGHNA, CDR2 YNFKEQ. This CDR3 spans 16 amino acids. Trimming took 4 bases from V and 6 from J; bases not matched to a gene: 7. The CDR3 sequence: CASSRDGLAGEDTQYF. Here the CDR3 DNA reads TGTGCCAGCAGCCGGGACGGACTAGCGGGAGAGGATACGCAGTATTTT.

This chain connects TRBV19 to TRBJ2-7; D might be TRBD1 (5 bases). Looked up from germline, CDR1 is LNHDA and CDR2 is SQIVND (reference sequence). Deletions cut 7 bases from V and 3 bases from J, with 13 bases between. The CDR3 extends over 13 amino acids. CDR3 protein: CASIGRADYEQYF. CDR3 DNA: TGTGCCAGTATAGGCAGGGCGGACTACGAGCAGTACTTC.